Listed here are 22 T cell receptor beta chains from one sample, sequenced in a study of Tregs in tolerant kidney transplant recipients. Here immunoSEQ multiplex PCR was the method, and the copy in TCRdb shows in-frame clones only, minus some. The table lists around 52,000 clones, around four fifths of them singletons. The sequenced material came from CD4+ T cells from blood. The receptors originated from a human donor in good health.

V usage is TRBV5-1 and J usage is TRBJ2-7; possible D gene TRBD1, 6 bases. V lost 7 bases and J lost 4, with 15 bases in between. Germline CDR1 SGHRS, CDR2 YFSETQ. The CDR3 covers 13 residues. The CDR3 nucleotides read TGCGCCAGCGGTCTCGCAGGGGCTTACGAGCAGTACTTC. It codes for CASGLAGAYEQYF. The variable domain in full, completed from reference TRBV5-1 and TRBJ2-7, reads KAGVTQTPRYLIKTRGQQVTLSCSPISGHRSVSWYQQTPGQGLQFLFEYFSETQRNKGNFPGRFSGRQFSNSRSEMNVSTLELGDSALYLCASGLAGAYEQYFGPGTRLTVT.

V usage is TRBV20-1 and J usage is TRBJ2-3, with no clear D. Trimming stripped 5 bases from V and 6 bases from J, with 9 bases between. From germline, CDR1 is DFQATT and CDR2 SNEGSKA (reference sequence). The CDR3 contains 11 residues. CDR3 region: CSAWTTDTQYF. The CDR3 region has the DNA TGCAGTGCTTGGACCACCGATACGCAGTATTTT.

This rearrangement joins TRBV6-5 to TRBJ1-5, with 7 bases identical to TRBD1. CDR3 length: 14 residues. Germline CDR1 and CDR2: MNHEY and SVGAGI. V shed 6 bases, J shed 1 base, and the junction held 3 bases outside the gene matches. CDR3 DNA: TGTGCCAGCAGAGGGACAGAAAGCAATCAGCCCCAGCATTTT. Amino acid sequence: CASRGTESNQPQHF.

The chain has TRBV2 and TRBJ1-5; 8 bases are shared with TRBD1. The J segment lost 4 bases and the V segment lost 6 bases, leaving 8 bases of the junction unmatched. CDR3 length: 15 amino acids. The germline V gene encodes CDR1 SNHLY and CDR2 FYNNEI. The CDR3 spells CASSRGQEINQPQHF. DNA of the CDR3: TGTGCCAGCAGCCGGGGACAGGAGATTAATCAGCCCCAGCATTTT.

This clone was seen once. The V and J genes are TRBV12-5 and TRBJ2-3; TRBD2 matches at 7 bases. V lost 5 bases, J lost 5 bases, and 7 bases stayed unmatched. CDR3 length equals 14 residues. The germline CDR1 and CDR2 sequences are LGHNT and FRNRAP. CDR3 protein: CASGRGGAGDTQYF. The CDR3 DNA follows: TGTGCTAGTGGTCGCGGGGGAGCGGGAGATACGCAGTATTTT. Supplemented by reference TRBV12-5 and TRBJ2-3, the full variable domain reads DARVTQTPRHKVTEMGQEVTMRCQPILGHNTVFWYRQTMMQGLELLAYFRNRAPLDDSGMPKDRFSAEMPDATLATLKIQPSEPRDSAVYFCASGRGGAGDTQYFGPGTRLTVL.

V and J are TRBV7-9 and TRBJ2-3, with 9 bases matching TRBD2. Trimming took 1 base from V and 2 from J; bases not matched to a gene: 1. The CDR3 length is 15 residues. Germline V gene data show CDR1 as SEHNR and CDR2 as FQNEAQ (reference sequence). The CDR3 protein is CASSLGGGDTDTQYF. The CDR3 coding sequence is TGTGCCAGCAGCTTAGGCGGGGGGGACACAGATACGCAGTATTTT.

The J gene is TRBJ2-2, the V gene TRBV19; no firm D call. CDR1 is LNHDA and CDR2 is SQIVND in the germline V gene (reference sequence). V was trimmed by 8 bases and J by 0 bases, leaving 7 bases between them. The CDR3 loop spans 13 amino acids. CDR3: CASAYTNTGELFF. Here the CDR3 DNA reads TGTGCCAGTGCATATACGAACACCGGGGAGCTGTTTTTT.

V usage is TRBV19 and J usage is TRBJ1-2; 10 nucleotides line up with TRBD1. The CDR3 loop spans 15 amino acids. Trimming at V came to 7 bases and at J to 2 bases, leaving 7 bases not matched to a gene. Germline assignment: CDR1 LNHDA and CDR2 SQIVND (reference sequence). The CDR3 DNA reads TGTGCCAGTAATCCGGACAGGGGGATAAACTATGGCTACACCTTC. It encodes CASNPDRGINYGYTF.

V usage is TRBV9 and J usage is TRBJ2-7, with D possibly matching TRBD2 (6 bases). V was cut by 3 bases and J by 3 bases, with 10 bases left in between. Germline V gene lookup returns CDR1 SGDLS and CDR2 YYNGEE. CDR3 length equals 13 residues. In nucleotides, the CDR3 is TGTGCCAGCAGCGAGGGACTGAACTACGAGCAGTACTTC. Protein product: CASSEGLNYEQYF.

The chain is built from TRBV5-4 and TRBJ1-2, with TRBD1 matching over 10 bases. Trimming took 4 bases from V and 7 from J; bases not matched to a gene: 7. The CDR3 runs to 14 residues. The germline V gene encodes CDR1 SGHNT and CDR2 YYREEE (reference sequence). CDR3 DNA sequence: TGTGCCAGCAGCACTGGGACAGGGGCTCGTGGCTACACCTTC. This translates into CASSTGTGARGYTF.

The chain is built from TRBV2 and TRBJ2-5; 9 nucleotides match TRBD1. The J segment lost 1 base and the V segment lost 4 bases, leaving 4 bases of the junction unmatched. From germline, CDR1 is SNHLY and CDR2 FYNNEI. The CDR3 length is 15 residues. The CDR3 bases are TGTGCCAGCAGTGGGGACAGGGTTGGCCAAGAGACCCAGTACTTC. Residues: CASSGDRVGQETQYF.

The CDR3 DNA sequence: TGTGCCAGTAGTTTCGCAGGGAGTAATGAAGAGACCCAGTACTTC. Translation: CASSFAGSNEETQYF. The chain combines TRBV19 with TRBJ2-5; the D call may be TRBD1 or TRBD2 (5 bases each). Germline CDR1 is LNHDA and CDR2 is SQIVND (reference sequence). Trimming took off 5 bases at V and 3 bases at J, with 16 bases between the two ends. The CDR3 length is 15 residues.

The CDR3 loop reads CASPWTGDPFIHEKLFF. The CDR3 DNA reads TGTGCCAGCCCGTGGACAGGGGACCCTTTCATCCATGAAAAACTGTTTTTT. V gene TRBV9 combines with J gene TRBJ1-4; the match to TRBD1 covers 9 bases. The V segment lost 7 bases and the J segment 6 bases; nucleotides outside the gene matches: 16. This CDR3 contains 17 residues. Germline CDR1 reads SGDLS; CDR2 reads YYNGEE. Filled out from reference TRBV9 and TRBJ1-4, the complete variable domain reads DSGVTQTPKHLITATGQRVTLRCSPRSGDLSVYWYQQSLDQGLQFLIQYYNGEERAKGNILERFSAQQFPDLHSELNLSSLELGDSALYFCASPWTGDPFIHEKLFFGSGTQLSVL.

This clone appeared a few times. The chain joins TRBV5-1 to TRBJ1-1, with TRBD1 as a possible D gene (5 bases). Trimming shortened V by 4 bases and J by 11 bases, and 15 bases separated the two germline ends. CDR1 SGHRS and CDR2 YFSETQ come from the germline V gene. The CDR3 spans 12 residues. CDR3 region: CASSPQGGGAFF. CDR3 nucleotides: TGCGCCAGCAGCCCCCAGGGTGGTGGGGCTTTCTTT.

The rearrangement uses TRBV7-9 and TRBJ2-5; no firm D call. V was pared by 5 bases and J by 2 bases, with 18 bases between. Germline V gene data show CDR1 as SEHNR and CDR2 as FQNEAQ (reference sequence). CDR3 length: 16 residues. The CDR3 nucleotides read TGTGCCAGCAGCCCCCCGGGTGGACGCCGGCAAGAGACCCAGTACTTC. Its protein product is CASSPPGGRRQETQYF.

CDR3 region: CASSLGGGQGYEQYF. In DNA form, the CDR3 reads TGTGCCAGCAGTTTAGGTGGGGGACAAGGCTACGAGCAGTACTTC. The rearrangement uses TRBV28 and TRBJ2-7; D might be TRBD1 (6 bases). Trimming removed 2 bases at V and 3 bases at J, with 14 bases between. Germline loops: CDR1 MDHEN, CDR2 SYDVKM. The CDR3 length is 15 residues.

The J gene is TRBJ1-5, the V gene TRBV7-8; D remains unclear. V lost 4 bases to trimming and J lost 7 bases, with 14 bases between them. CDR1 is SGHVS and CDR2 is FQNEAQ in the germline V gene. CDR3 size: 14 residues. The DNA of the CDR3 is TGTGCCAGCAGCTACGAGGGTAGAGAACAGCCCCAGCATTTT. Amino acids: CASSYEGREQPQHF.

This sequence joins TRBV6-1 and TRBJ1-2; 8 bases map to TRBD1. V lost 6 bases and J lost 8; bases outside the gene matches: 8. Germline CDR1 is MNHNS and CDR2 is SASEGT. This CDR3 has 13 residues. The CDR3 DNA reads TGTGCCAGCAGCGGACAGGGCCAGGGAGGCTACACCTTC. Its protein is CASSGQGQGGYTF.

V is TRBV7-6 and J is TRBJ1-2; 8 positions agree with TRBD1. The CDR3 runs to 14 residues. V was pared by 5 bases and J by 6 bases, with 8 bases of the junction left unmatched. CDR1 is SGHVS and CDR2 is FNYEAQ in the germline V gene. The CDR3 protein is CASSNRDRMNGYTF. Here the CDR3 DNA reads TGTGCCAGCAGCAACCGGGACAGGATGAATGGCTACACCTTC. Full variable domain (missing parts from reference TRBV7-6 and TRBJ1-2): GAGVSQSPRYKVTKRGQDVALRCDPISGHVSLYWYRQALGQGPEFLTYFNYEAQQDKSGLPNDRFSAERPEGSISTLTIQRTEQRDSAMYRCASSNRDRMNGYTFGSGTRLTVV.

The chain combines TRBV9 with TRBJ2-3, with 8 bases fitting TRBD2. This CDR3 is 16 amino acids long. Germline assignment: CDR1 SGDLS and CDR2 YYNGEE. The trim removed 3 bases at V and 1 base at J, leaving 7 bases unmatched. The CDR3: CASSGRGEYGTDTQYF. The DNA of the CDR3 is TGTGCCAGCAGCGGGCGGGGGGAGTACGGCACAGATACGCAGTATTTT.

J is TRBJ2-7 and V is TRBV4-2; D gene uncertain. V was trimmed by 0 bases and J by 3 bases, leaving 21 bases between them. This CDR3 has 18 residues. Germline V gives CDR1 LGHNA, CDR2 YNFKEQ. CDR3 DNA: TGTGCCAGCAGCCAAGATAATCCCCCTGGCAGGTCTTACTACGAGCAGTACTTC. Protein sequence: CASSQDNPPGRSYYEQYF.

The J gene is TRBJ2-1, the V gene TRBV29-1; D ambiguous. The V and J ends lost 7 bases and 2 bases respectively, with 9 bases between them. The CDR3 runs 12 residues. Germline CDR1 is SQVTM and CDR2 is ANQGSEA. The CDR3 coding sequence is TGCAGCGGGGCTGCGGCCTACAATGAGCAGTTCTTC. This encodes CSGAAAYNEQFF.